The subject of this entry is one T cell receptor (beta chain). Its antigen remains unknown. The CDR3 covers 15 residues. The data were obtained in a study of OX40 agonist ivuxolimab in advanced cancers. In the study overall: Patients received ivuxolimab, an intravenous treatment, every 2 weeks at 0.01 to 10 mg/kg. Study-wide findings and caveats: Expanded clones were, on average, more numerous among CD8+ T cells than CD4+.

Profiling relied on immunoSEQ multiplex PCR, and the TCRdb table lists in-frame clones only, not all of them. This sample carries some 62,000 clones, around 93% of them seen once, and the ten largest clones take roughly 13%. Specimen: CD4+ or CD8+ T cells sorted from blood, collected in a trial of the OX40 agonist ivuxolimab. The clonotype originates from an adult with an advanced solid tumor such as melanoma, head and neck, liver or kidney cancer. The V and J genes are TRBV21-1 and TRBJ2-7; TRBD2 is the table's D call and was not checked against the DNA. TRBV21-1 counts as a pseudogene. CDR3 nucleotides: TGTGCCAGCAGCAAAGAGGAGGGGCCAAACTGCGAGCAGTACTTC. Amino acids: CASSKEEGPNCEQYF.